The 26 T cell receptor beta chains below come from one sample, sequenced in a study of T-cell reconstitution after alpha-beta-depleted transplantation in children. Unique molecular identifiers were used to barcode this TCRbeta library. MiXCR, run by TCRdb on the PCR reads, gives a single entry per CDR3 protein. The sample records some 500,000 distinct CDR3 sequences, 30% to 35% being singletons. This specimen was PBMCs from the stem cell graft donor, taken from the stem cell graft. The origin of the receptors is a human donor who donated a stem cell graft to a child with aplastic anemia.

This rearrangement joins TRBV18 to TRBJ2-6, with D uncertain. V was cut by 6 bases and J by 5 bases, with 8 bases left in between. The V gene's germline CDR1 is KGHSH and CDR2 LQKENI. The CDR3 runs 13 residues. The CDR3 nucleotides read TGTGCCAGCTCCTCTAATAGGGCCAACGTCCTGACTTTC. Translation: CASSSNRANVLTF.

This clonotype was observed a handful of times. The chain employs TRBV15 and TRBJ2-7; 8 bases line up with TRBD2. The J segment lost 3 bases and the V segment lost 1 base, leaving 2 bases of the junction unmatched. Germline CDR1 reads LNHNV; CDR2 reads YYDKDF (reference sequence). The CDR3 is 14 residues long. Here the CDR3 reads CATSRVLADYEQYF. The CDR3 DNA reads TGTGCCACCAGCAGAGTACTAGCGGACTACGAGCAGTACTTC.

J is TRBJ2-7 and V is TRBV7-9; 10 nucleotides line up with TRBD2. The CDR3 covers 17 residues. Germline V gene data show CDR1 as SEHNR and CDR2 as FQNEAQ (reference sequence). V dropped 3 bases and J dropped 0; count of bases not matched to a gene: 8. Here the CDR3 DNA reads TGTGCCAGCAGCTTCCGCGGACTAGCGGATATCTCCTACGAGCAGTACTTC. This sequence encodes CASSFRGLADISYEQYF.

This clonotype turned up a few times. The J gene is TRBJ1-5, the V gene TRBV20-1; tentative D call: TRBD1 (6 bases). V gave up 6 bases and J gave up 1 base, with 16 bases separating them. The CDR3 spans 15 residues. CDR1 and CDR2 (germline): DFQATT, SNEGSKA (reference sequence). The CDR3 here is CSALQGTASNQPQHF. CDR3 in DNA: TGCAGTGCCCTACAGGGAACGGCGAGCAATCAGCCCCAGCATTTT.

This chain links TRBV11-2 with TRBJ2-7; 11 bases align to TRBD1. CDR3 size: 15 residues. CDR1 and CDR2 (germline): SGHAT, FQNNGV. V dropped 5 bases and J dropped 2; count of bases not matched to a gene: 5. Written as DNA, the CDR3 is TGTGCCAGCAGCCACCGGGACAGGGGGACCTACGAGCAGTACGTC. This codes for CASSHRDRGTYEQYV.

The V gene is TRBV7-8, the J gene TRBJ2-1, with TRBD2 identical over 12 bases. After removal of 5 bases from V and 0 bases from J, the junction contained 5 bases not matched to a gene. CDR3 length equals 17 residues. Germline values: CDR1 SGHVS, CDR2 FQNEAQ. CDR3 DNA: TGTGCCAGCAGCCCGAGGGGACTAGCGGGCTCCTACAATGAGCAGTTCTTC. Its translation: CASSPRGLAGSYNEQFF.

The genes are TRBV28 and TRBJ1-2; D is possibly TRBD1 (5 bases). CDR3 length: 12 residues. From germline, CDR1 is MDHEN and CDR2 SYDVKM. Trimming shortened V by 10 bases and J by 6 bases, and 15 bases separated the two germline ends. The CDR3 DNA follows: TGTGCCATCAACCGGGGGAAGGATGGCTACACCTTC. Protein: CAINRGKDGYTF.

This clonotype was detected a few times. The J gene is TRBJ2-1, the V gene TRBV11-2, with 7 bases matching TRBD2. Unmatched junction bases numbered 11, after V lost 0 bases and J lost 6 bases. The germline CDR1 and CDR2 sequences are SGHAT and FQNNGV. This CDR3 contains 17 residues. CDR3 nucleotide sequence: TGTGCCAGCAGCTTAGAGTTGTGGCGGGAGCCCGTCAATGAGCAGTTCTTC. The encoded protein is CASSLELWREPVNEQFF.

This sequence joins TRBV6-2 or TRBV6-3 and TRBJ2-1, with 7 bases fitting TRBD1. V shed 5 bases and J 2 bases; nucleotides not matched to a gene: 9. The CDR3 runs 16 residues. CDR1 and CDR2 (germline): MNHEY, SVGEGT. CDR3 in amino acids: CASSLHDRVPYNEQFF. The CDR3 nucleotides are TGTGCCAGCAGTCTCCACGACAGGGTCCCCTACAATGAGCAGTTCTTC.

The rearrangement links TRBV12-3 or TRBV12-4 to TRBJ1-1; no clear D gene. This CDR3 is built from 14 residues. Trimming removed 6 bases at V and 0 bases at J, with 11 bases between. The CDR3 nucleotides read TGTGCCAGCAGGGGCGAATTTATGAACACTGAAGCTTTCTTT. This codes for CASRGEFMNTEAFF.

J is TRBJ2-5 and V is TRBV5-5; 11 bases line up with TRBD2. V trimming: 3 bases; J trimming: 4 bases; junction bases outside the gene matches: 8. This CDR3 is 16 amino acids long. The germline CDR1 and CDR2 sequences are SGHKS and YYEKEE (reference sequence). The CDR3 here is CASSYLAGGGIETQYF. DNA of the CDR3: TGTGCCAGCAGCTATCTAGCGGGAGGCGGAATAGAGACCCAGTACTTC.

CDR3 sequence: CASSAGQPNEKLFF. The CDR3 DNA is TGTGCCAGCAGCGCGGGACAGCCGAATGAAAAACTGTTTTTT. The chain has TRBV5-6 and TRBJ1-4, with 7 bases identical to TRBD1. CDR3 size: 14 residues. The germline V gene encodes CDR1 SGHDT and CDR2 YYEEEE. With 4 bases clipped from V and 5 bases from J, the junction kept 5 bases outside the gene matches.

This clonotype came up a few times. This rearrangement joins TRBV7-2 to TRBJ2-1; 10 bases align to TRBD1. Germline V gives CDR1 SGHTA, CDR2 FQGNSA. This CDR3 is built from 17 residues. Trimming at V came to 0 bases and at J to 7 bases, leaving 9 bases not matched to a gene. CDR3 DNA: TGTGCCAGCAGCTTAGCCTCATGGACAGGGGGAGGAAATGAGCAGTTCTTC. It is translated as CASSLASWTGGGNEQFF.

This clonotype was seen only a few times. The V and J genes are TRBV29-1 and TRBJ1-1, with no clear D. The CDR3 is made up of 13 amino acids. V lost 4 bases and J lost 6, with 15 bases in between. CDR1 and CDR2 from the germline V gene are SQVTM and ANQGSEA. The CDR3 DNA sequence: TGCAGCGTTGCAAGGGAACTTAGAGCTGAAGCTTTCTTT. It translates to CSVARELRAEAFF.

V usage is TRBV20-1 and J usage is TRBJ2-6, with D uncertain. CDR1 and CDR2 (germline): DFQATT, SNEGSKA (reference sequence). This CDR3 is built from 14 residues. V was trimmed by 6 bases and J by 0 bases, leaving 9 bases between them. The CDR3 spells CSALRSSGANVLTF. CDR3 bases: TGCAGTGCCCTCAGAAGCTCTGGGGCCAACGTCCTGACTTTC.

This clonotype was picked up a small number of times. V is TRBV5-1 and J is TRBJ1-1; TRBD1 aligns across 9 bases. J gave up 11 bases and V 6 bases, and 17 bases lay outside the gene matches. Germline CDR1 is SGHRS and CDR2 is YFSETQ. The CDR3 covers 15 residues. This CDR3 is CASTAQTGGRNMAFF. The CDR3 DNA reads TGCGCCAGCACCGCACAGACAGGGGGTCGAAACATGGCTTTCTTT. Using reference TRBV5-1 and TRBJ1-1 for the parts outside the CDR3, the full variable domain is KAGVTQTPRYLIKTRGQQVTLSCSPISGHRSVSWYQQTPGQGLQFLFEYFSETQRNKGNFPGRFSGRQFSNSRSEMNVSTLELGDSALYLCASTAQTGGRNMAFFGQGTRLTVV.

In its sample, this clonotype was seen a few times. The J gene is TRBJ1-1, the V gene TRBV6-6; 11 nucleotides align to TRBD1. CDR1 is MNHNY and CDR2 is SVGAGI in the germline V gene (reference sequence). Losses at the gene ends were 7 bases for V and 4 bases for J; bases not matched to a gene: 2. This CDR3 has 13 residues. CDR3 sequence reads: CASIGQGATEAFF. CDR3 nucleotides: TGTGCCAGCATTGGACAGGGGGCCACTGAAGCTTTCTTT.

This clonotype was seen more than once but under ten times. The V and J genes are TRBV2 and TRBJ2-2; a weak D match, TRBD1 (5 bases). V lost 4 bases, J lost 0 bases, and 6 bases lay in between. The CDR3 sequence is 14 residues long. Germline CDR1 and CDR2: SNHLY and FYNNEI. The CDR3 region has the DNA TGTGCCAGCAGTGGACAGTCGAACACCGGGGAGCTGTTTTTT. Protein: CASSGQSNTGELFF.

This rearrangement joins TRBV6-2 or TRBV6-3 to TRBJ2-1; 7 positions agree with TRBD2. Per germline, CDR1 MNHEY and CDR2 SVGEGT. V lost 8 bases and J lost 0; bases outside the gene matches: 7. The CDR3 length is 15 residues. DNA for the CDR3: TGTGCCAGCGGGGGAGCGGGAAGCTCCTACAATGAGCAGTTCTTC. Amino acid sequence: CASGGAGSSYNEQFF.

The rearrangement links TRBV4-1 to TRBJ2-5; D is possibly TRBD1 or TRBD2 (5 bases each). Germline V gene lookup returns CDR1 MGHRA and CDR2 YSYEKL. The CDR3 totals 14 residues. Between the trimmed V and J ends, which lost 7 bases and 4 bases, there was a span of 16 bases. The CDR3 protein is CASMPGPDLETQYF. CDR3 in DNA: TGCGCCAGCATGCCGGGGCCAGATTTAGAGACCCAGTACTTC.

The V gene is TRBV12-3 or TRBV12-4, the J gene TRBJ1-5; D gene ambiguous. Trimming pared 3 bases from V and 0 bases from J, leaving 12 bases between. The CDR3 has 16 amino acids. The CDR3 DNA reads as TGTGCCAGCAGTTTCGTCGCAGGAACTAGCAATCAGCCCCAGCATTTT. As protein: CASSFVAGTSNQPQHF.

Concerning this clonotype: A junction end diverges from the germline sequence, so it may reflect a read error. The rearrangement links TRBV7-2 to TRBJ2-1; 7 bases map to TRBD2. There are 17 residues in the CDR3. CDR1 is SGHTA and CDR2 is FQGNSA in the germline V gene. The CDR3 DNA sequence: TGTGCCAGCAGCCTAGCCGAACGGCGGGAGTTGAATCCTGAGCAGTTCTTC. This gives the protein CASSLAERRELNPEQFF.

In DNA form, the CDR3 reads TGTGCCAGCAGGATCGGACAGGGGGGATACAATGAGCAGTTCTTC. This gives the protein CASRIGQGGYNEQFF. V usage is TRBV12-3 or TRBV12-4 and J usage is TRBJ2-1; 10 bases line up with TRBD1. Trimming at V came to 6 bases and at J to 4 bases, leaving 6 bases not matched to a gene. The CDR3 spans 15 residues.

This clonotype turned up a few times. The chain carries TRBV12-3 or TRBV12-4 and TRBJ2-7, with 7 bases fitting TRBD2. J was trimmed by 7 bases and V by 3 bases; bases with no gene match: 12. CDR3 size: 15 residues. The chain's CDR3 is CASSFSTGRRGEQYF. The DNA for the CDR3 is TGTGCCAGCAGTTTCAGTACCGGGAGGCGGGGGGAGCAGTACTTC.

The genes are TRBV6-2 or TRBV6-3 and TRBJ2-6; 8 bases are a match to TRBD1. This CDR3 has 17 amino acids. Per germline, CDR1 MNHEY and CDR2 SVGEGT. The V segment lost 4 bases and the J segment 2 bases; nucleotides outside the gene matches: 7. CDR3 bases: TGTGCCAGCAGTTCTACGCAGGGGGCGACTGGGGCCAACGTCCTGACTTTC. Translating gives CASSSTQGATGANVLTF.

This clonotype was observed a few times. This chain links TRBV18 with TRBJ2-1, with D maybe TRBD2 (5 bases). CDR1 is KGHSH, CDR2 LQKENI, per germline. The germline V and J ends were trimmed by 1 base and 4 bases, with 8 bases remaining between them. CDR3 length: 14 residues. For the CDR3, the DNA is TGTGCCAGCTCACCACTCCCGGGGTACAATGAGCAGTTCTTC. Encoded protein: CASSPLPGYNEQFF. The complete variable domain, with remaining parts taken from reference TRBV18 and TRBJ2-1, reads NAGVMQNPRHLVRRRGQEARLRCSPMKGHSHVYWYRQLPEEGLKFMVYLQKENIIDESGMPKERFSAEFPKEGPSILRIQQVVRGDSAAYFCASSPLPGYNEQFFGPGTRLTVL.